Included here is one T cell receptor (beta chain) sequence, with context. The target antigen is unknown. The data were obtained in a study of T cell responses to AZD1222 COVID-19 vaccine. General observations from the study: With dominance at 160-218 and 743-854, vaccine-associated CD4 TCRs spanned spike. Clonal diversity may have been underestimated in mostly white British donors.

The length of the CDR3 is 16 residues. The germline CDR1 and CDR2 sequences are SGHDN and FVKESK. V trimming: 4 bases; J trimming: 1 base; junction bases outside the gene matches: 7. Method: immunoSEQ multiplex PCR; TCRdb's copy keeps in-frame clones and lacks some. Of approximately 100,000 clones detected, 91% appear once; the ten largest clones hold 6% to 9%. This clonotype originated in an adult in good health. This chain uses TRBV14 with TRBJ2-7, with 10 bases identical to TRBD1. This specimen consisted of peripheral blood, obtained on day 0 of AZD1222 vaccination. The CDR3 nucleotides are TGTGCCAGCAGCCCCCGACAGGGGGCGGTTTCCTACGAGCAGTACTTC. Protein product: CASSPRQGAVSYEQYF.